These 8 T cell receptor beta chains share one sample of origin, sequenced in a study of T cell responses to AZD1222 COVID-19 vaccine. TCRdb's copy holds only in-frame clones and misses some; the assay was immunoSEQ multiplex PCR. The sample holds approximately 170,000 clones; about 91% are singletons and the top ten take 11%. The sequenced sample was peripheral blood, obtained 28 days after the second AZD1222 dose. These receptor sequences come from an adult who received the AZD1222 COVID-19 vaccine.

This clone was recorded only once. The V gene is TRBV7-2, the J gene TRBJ2-7; D possibly corresponds to TRBD1 (6 bases). The ends were cut back, 1 base at V and 6 bases at J, with 19 bases in the middle. The CDR3 consists of 16 residues. Germline lookup yields CDR1 SGHTA and CDR2 FQGNSA. CDR3 protein: CASSLGPYRVGGEQYF. The CDR3 coding sequence is TGTGCCAGCAGCTTAGGCCCCTACAGGGTAGGGGGCGAGCAGTACTTC.

The chain has TRBV10-2 and TRBJ1-2; TRBD1 might be the D (6 bases). Germline loops: CDR1 WSHSY, CDR2 SAAADI. The CDR3 covers 15 residues. V was shortened by 4 bases and J by 5 bases, with 17 bases between the two germline ends. CDR3 coding DNA: TGCGCCAGCAGTGTCGGGACACGGCTTAATTATGGCTACACCTTC. It specifies CASSVGTRLNYGYTF.

The chain carries TRBV5-5 and TRBJ2-5; 12 bases fit TRBD2. Germline assignment: CDR1 SGHKS and CDR2 YYEKEE (reference sequence). The CDR3 loop spans 18 amino acids. V gave up 4 bases and J gave up 2 bases; unmatched junction bases: 12. The CDR3 region is CASSQTLAGGLKQETQYF. The CDR3 nucleotides are TGTGCCAGCAGCCAGACACTAGCGGGGGGCTTAAAACAAGAGACCCAGTACTTC.

The sample holds a few counts of this clone. V gene TRBV30 combines with J gene TRBJ1-3, with 7 bases aligning to TRBD1. Germline values: CDR1 GTSNPN, CDR2 SVGIG (reference sequence). V lost 1 base and J lost 2; bases outside the gene matches: 11. This CDR3 is built from 17 residues. The CDR3 sequence: CAWSANRGLPAGNTIYF. The DNA of the CDR3 is TGTGCCTGGAGTGCCAACAGGGGACTCCCGGCTGGAAACACCATATATTTT.

In this sample, this clone turned up once. The V gene is TRBV19, the J gene TRBJ2-3; D is possibly TRBD2 (5 bases). Germline V gene data show CDR1 as LNHDA and CDR2 as SQIVND (reference sequence). This CDR3 spans 12 amino acids. With 1 base removed from V and 7 bases from J, the gap between germline ends came to 6 bases. CDR3 nucleotide sequence: TGTGCCAGTAGTATAGCGGGGAATACGCAGTATTTT. It translates to CASSIAGNTQYF.

CDR3 region: CASRPTANYGYTF. Here the CDR3 DNA reads TGTGCCAGCAGGCCGACAGCGAACTATGGCTACACCTTC. The gene calls are TRBV6-5 and TRBJ1-2; D is perhaps TRBD1 (5 bases). V lost 6 bases and J 2 bases, leaving 10 bases between the germline ends. CDR3 length: 13 amino acids. Looked up from germline, CDR1 is MNHEY and CDR2 is SVGAGI.

This CDR3 reads CASSKRLAGGLDTQYF. In DNA form, the CDR3 reads TGTGCCAGTAGTAAGAGGCTAGCGGGGGGGCTGGATACGCAGTATTTT. This rearrangement joins TRBV19 to TRBJ2-3; TRBD2 aligns across 12 bases. The J segment lost 6 bases and the V segment lost 4 bases, leaving 8 bases of the junction unmatched. The CDR3 runs 16 residues. CDR1 LNHDA and CDR2 SQIVND come from the germline V gene (reference sequence).

The chain joins TRBV28 to TRBJ1-2; weak D call: TRBD1 (6 bases). Trimming cost V 4 bases and J 3 bases, with 12 bases left between them. This CDR3 has 14 residues. Germline V gene sequence: CDR1 MDHEN, CDR2 SYDVKM. The CDR3 DNA follows: TGTGCCAGCAGTTCCAGGGGCGCTTACTATGGCTACACCTTC. The encoded protein is CASSSRGAYYGYTF.